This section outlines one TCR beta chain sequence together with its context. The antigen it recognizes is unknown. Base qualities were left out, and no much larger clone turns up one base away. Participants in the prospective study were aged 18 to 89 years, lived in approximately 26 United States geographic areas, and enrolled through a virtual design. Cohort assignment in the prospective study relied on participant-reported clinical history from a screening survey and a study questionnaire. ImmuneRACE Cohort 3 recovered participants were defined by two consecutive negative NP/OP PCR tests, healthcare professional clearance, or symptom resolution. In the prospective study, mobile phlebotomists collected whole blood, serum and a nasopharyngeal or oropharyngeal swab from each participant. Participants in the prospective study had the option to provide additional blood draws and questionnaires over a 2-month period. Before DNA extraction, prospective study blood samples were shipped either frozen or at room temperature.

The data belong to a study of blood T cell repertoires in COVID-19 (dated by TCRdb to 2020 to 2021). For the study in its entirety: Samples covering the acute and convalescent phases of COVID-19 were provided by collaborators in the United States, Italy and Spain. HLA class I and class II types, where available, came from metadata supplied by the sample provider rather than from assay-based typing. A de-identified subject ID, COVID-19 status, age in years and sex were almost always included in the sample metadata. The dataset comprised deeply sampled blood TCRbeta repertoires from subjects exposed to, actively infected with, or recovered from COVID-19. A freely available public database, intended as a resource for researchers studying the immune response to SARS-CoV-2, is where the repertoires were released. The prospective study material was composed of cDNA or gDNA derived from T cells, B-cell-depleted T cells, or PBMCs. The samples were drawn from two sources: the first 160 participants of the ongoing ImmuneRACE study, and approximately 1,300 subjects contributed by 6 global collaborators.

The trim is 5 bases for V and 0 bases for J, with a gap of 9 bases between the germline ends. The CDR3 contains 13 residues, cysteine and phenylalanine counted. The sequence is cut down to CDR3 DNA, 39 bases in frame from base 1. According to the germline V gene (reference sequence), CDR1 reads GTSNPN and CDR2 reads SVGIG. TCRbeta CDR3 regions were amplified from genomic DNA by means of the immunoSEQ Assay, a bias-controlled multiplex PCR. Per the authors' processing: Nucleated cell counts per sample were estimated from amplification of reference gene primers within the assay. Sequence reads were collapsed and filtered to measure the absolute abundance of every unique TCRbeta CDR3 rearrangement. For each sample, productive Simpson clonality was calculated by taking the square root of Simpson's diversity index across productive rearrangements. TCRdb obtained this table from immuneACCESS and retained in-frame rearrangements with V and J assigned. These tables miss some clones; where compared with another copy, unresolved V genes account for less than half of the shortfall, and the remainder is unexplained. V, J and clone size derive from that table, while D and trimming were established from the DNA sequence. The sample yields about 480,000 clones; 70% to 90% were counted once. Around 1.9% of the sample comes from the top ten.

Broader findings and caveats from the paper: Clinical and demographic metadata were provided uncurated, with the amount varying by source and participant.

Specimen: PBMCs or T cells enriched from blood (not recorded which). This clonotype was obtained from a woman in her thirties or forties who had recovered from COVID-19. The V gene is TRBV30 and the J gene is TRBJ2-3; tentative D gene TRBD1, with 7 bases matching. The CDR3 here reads CAWQGGSTDTQYF. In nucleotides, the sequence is TGTGCCTGGCAGGGGGGAAGCACAGATACGCAGTATTTT.